Below, 20 T cell receptor beta chains from the same sample are listed, as sequenced in a study of CD8 T cells in Susac syndrome. The RNA, about 0.5 to 1 ug, was put through reverse transcription using random hexamers. TCRdb re-derived calls from the immunoSEQ multiplex PCR reads in MiXCR, one entry per CDR3 protein. The data hold a few hundred thousand distinct CDR3 sequences, with roughly 96% observed a single time. The sequencing input was CD4+ T cells from PBMCs. These receptor sequences come from a human donor with multiple sclerosis.

The gene calls are TRBV7-2 and TRBJ1-5; TRBD1 aligns across 10 bases. The CDR3 covers 16 residues. V shed 3 bases, J shed 7 bases, and the junction held 9 bases outside the gene matches. Germline CDR1 is SGHTA and CDR2 is FQGNSA. In DNA form, the CDR3 reads TGTGCCAGCAGCTTGGAGGGGACAGGGGTAGGGCAGCCCCAGCATTTT. Translation gives CASSLEGTGVGQPQHF.

V is TRBV29-1 and J is TRBJ2-3, with D hard to call. The CDR3 loop spans 15 amino acids. Trimming shortened V by 3 bases and J by 2 bases, and 15 bases separated the two germline ends. From germline, CDR1 is SQVTM and CDR2 ANQGSEA. The CDR3 is CSVDLEEFITDTQYF. The CDR3 coding sequence is TGCAGCGTTGATTTAGAGGAGTTTATCACAGATACGCAGTATTTT.

This chain joins TRBV2 and TRBJ2-4; D gene uncertain. V lost 2 bases and J 0 bases, leaving 5 bases between the germline ends. The CDR3 extends over 14 amino acids. From germline, CDR1 is SNHLY and CDR2 FYNNEI. CDR3 DNA: TGTGCCAGCAGTGAAAGACTAGCCAAAAACATTCAGTACTTC. Translation: CASSERLAKNIQYF.

The chain combines TRBV7-6 with TRBJ2-7; the D is unclear. The germline V gene has CDR1 SGHVS and CDR2 FNYEAQ. This CDR3 comprises 16 residues. V shed 4 bases and J shed 2 bases, with 18 bases lying between them. CDR3 coding DNA: TGTGCCAGCAGCTCCCTGAAGGGTCAGAATCCCTACGAGCAGTACTTC. Translated: CASSSLKGQNPYEQYF.

V gene TRBV20-1 combines with J gene TRBJ1-1, with TRBD1 matching over 7 bases. Germline CDR1 reads DFQATT; CDR2 reads SNEGSKA (reference sequence). This CDR3 is built from 15 residues. Germline trimming cut 5 bases from V and 3 bases from J; bases unmatched to any gene: 12. The CDR3 DNA sequence: TGCAGTGCTCCCGACAGGGTCGGGGAATACACTGAAGCTTTCTTT. As protein: CSAPDRVGEYTEAFF.

The gene calls are TRBV7-2 and TRBJ1-1; TRBD1 is a possible D gene (5 bases). Germline CDR1 and CDR2: SGHTA and FQGNSA. The CDR3 is made up of 14 amino acids. V lost 3 bases to trimming and J lost 4 bases, with 12 bases between them. As DNA, the CDR3 is TGTGCCAGCAGCTTCCGTAGGGGTACCACTGAAGCTTTCTTT. Protein product: CASSFRRGTTEAFF.

The chain combines TRBV12-3 or TRBV12-4 with TRBJ2-7, with 7 bases lining up with TRBD2. The CDR3 runs to 13 residues. The ends lost 10 bases at V and 2 bases at J; junction bases unmatched: 8. CDR3 sequence reads: CATRAAGTYEQYF. DNA of the CDR3: TGTGCCACGAGGGCAGCGGGAACCTACGAGCAGTACTTC.

The CDR3 protein is CASSLLGDTEAFF. The CDR3 DNA follows: TGCGCCAGCAGCTTGCTCGGAGACACTGAAGCTTTCTTT. The chain combines TRBV5-1 with TRBJ1-1; D unclear. The CDR3 runs to 13 residues. Germline CDR1 is SGHRS and CDR2 is YFSETQ. V was pared by 1 base and J by 3 bases, with 7 bases between. The full variable domain, its missing parts supplied by reference TRBV5-1 and TRBJ1-1, is KAGVTQTPRYLIKTRGQQVTLSCSPISGHRSVSWYQQTPGQGLQFLFEYFSETQRNKGNFPGRFSGRQFSNSRSEMNVSTLELGDSALYLCASSLLGDTEAFFGQGTRLTVV.

The chain combines TRBV29-1 with TRBJ2-1; tentative D call: TRBD2 (7 bases). The length of the CDR3 is 12 residues. V gave up 7 bases and J gave up 9 bases, with 16 bases separating them. Germline V gene lookup returns CDR1 SQVTM and CDR2 ANQGSEA. DNA of the CDR3: TGCAGCGGACGTAGGGGGGAGGGTGAGCAGTTCTTC. Translation gives CSGRRGEGEQFF.

The chain combines TRBV30 with TRBJ1-4, with 7 bases fitting TRBD1. The length of the CDR3 is 14 residues. V gave up 0 bases and J gave up 8 bases; unmatched junction bases: 6. Germline V lookup: CDR1 GTSNPN, CDR2 SVGIG (reference sequence). The CDR3 loop is CAWSVGRGAEKLFF. The CDR3 region has the DNA TGTGCCTGGAGTGTGGGCAGGGGGGCCGAAAAACTGTTTTTT. The entire variable domain, with the rest obtained from reference TRBV30 and TRBJ1-4, is as follows: SQTIHQWPATLVQPVGSPLSLECTVEGTSNPNLYWYRQAAGRGLQLLFYSVGIGQISSEVPQNLSASRPQDRQFILSSKKLLLSDSGFYLCAWSVGRGAEKLFFGSGTQLSVL.

This chain uses TRBV12-3 or TRBV12-4 with TRBJ1-1; 7 bases agree with TRBD1. This CDR3 is 11 amino acids long. J was trimmed by 8 bases and V by 5 bases; bases with no gene match: 2. In DNA form, the CDR3 reads TGTGCCAGCAGTCAGGGGGGAGAAGCTTTCTTT. It codes for CASSQGGEAFF.

V is TRBV20-1 and J is TRBJ1-4, with 10 nucleotides matching TRBD1. The CDR3 is made up of 13 amino acids. Trimming took 3 bases from V and 8 from J; bases not matched to a gene: 3. Germline V lookup: CDR1 DFQATT, CDR2 SNEGSKA (reference sequence). CDR3 amino acids: CSASRQGAEKLFF. The DNA of the CDR3 is TGCAGTGCTAGCAGACAGGGGGCGGAAAAACTGTTTTTT.

The J gene is TRBJ1-2, the V gene TRBV7-2, with D unresolved. The germline gives CDR1 SGHTA, CDR2 FQGNSA. Trimming removed 3 bases at V and 4 bases at J, with 12 bases between. This CDR3 is 14 amino acids long. This CDR3 reads CASSFSGGSYGYTF. The CDR3, as DNA: TGTGCCAGCAGCTTCTCGGGCGGATCCTATGGCTACACCTTC.

This clonotype was picked up a small number of times. The V call is TRBV27, the J call TRBJ2-7; the match to TRBD1 covers 9 bases. The V gene end was trimmed by 3 bases and the J gene end by 2 bases; junction bases not matched to a gene: 2. Germline CDR1 and CDR2: MNHEY and SMNVEV (reference sequence). This CDR3 comprises 14 residues. CDR3 nucleotides: TGTGCCAGCAGTTTGCGGGACAGGGCCTACGAGCAGTACTTC. It is translated as CASSLRDRAYEQYF.

The CDR3 is CASSDGTGSNTGELFF. The DNA for the CDR3 is TGTGCCAGCAGTGATGGGACAGGGTCGAACACCGGGGAGCTGTTTTTT. J is TRBJ2-2 and V is TRBV6-1; 9 bases line up with TRBD1. CDR1 MNHNS and CDR2 SASEGT come from the germline V gene. The V segment lost 3 bases and the J segment 0 bases; nucleotides outside the gene matches: 2. The CDR3 totals 16 residues.

The rearrangement links TRBV6-2 or TRBV6-3 to TRBJ2-1; D is ambiguous. The germline V gene has CDR1 MNHEY and CDR2 SVGEGT. Trimming shortened V by 0 bases and J by 10 bases, and 7 bases separated the two germline ends. The CDR3 is 12 residues long. The CDR3 is CASSYSGNEQFF. CDR3 nucleotides: TGTGCCAGCAGTTACTCGGGGAACGAGCAGTTCTTC.

The rearrangement uses TRBV29-1 and TRBJ1-6; perhaps TRBD1 as D (5 bases). Trimming left V 4 bases short and J 6 bases short, with 13 bases between. CDR1 and CDR2 from the germline V gene are SQVTM and ANQGSEA. The CDR3 extends over 14 amino acids. Here the CDR3 reads CSVVTGGVNSPLHF. The CDR3 DNA follows: TGCAGCGTTGTTACCGGGGGGGTTAATTCACCCCTCCACTTT.

The gene calls are TRBV30 and TRBJ2-1; TRBD1 is a possible D gene (6 bases). Germline lookup yields CDR1 GTSNPN and CDR2 SVGIG (reference sequence). The CDR3 extends over 14 amino acids. V lost 4 bases to trimming and J lost 0 bases, with 10 bases between them. CDR3 in amino acids: CAWKKGGSYNEQFF. In DNA, the CDR3 is TGTGCCTGGAAAAAAGGGGGCTCCTACAATGAGCAGTTCTTC.

The chain recombines TRBV9 with TRBJ2-7, with TRBD2 as a possible D gene (5 bases). V was pared by 0 bases and J by 4 bases, with 14 bases between. Germline V CDR1 and CDR2: SGDLS, YYNGEE. The length of the CDR3 is 15 residues. The CDR3 DNA sequence: TGTGCCAGCAGCGTAGAACCAGGAGGTGTATACGAGCAGTACTTC. This encodes CASSVEPGGVYEQYF.

The V gene is TRBV3-1, the J gene TRBJ1-1, with D possibly being TRBD1 (6 bases). Trimming took off 2 bases at V and 8 bases at J, with 21 bases between the two ends. This CDR3 has 16 amino acids. Germline V lookup: CDR1 LGHDT, CDR2 YNNKEL (reference sequence). CDR3 DNA sequence: TGTGCCAGCAGCCAAACCCCAGCAAGAAGGACAGCGGAAGCTTTCTTT. This sequence encodes CASSQTPARRTAEAFF.